This is a list of T cell receptor beta chains from one sample in a study of OX40 agonist ivuxolimab in advanced cancers. Sequencing was performed with immunoSEQ multiplex PCR; in TCRdb, only in-frame clones are kept and a portion is missing. The sample contains about 59,000 clones, approximately 84% of which appear only once. Here the sequenced sample was CD4+ or CD8+ T cells sorted from blood, taken in a trial of the OX40 agonist ivuxolimab. Source of these receptors: an adult with an advanced solid tumor such as melanoma, head and neck, liver or kidney cancer. Each CDR3 is given with its conserved first and last residue. A D gene is named only where the DNA matches it firmly. Clone size is stated in some rows and not others, as once, few, many or a class when expanded.

size: -
J: TRBJ2-7
D: TRBD2
length: 16
V: TRBV9
CDR3: CASSPPYAGGPGEQYF
DNA: TGTGCCAGCTCGCCCCCCTATGCGGGAGGGCCGGGAGAGCAGTACTTC

size: once
J: TRBJ2-5
D: -
length: 14
V: TRBV7-8
CDR3: CASSPQGLLETQYF
DNA: TGTGCCAGCAGCCCGCAGGGTTTATTGGAGACCCAGTACTTC

size: -
J: TRBJ2-5
D: -
length: 15
V: TRBV5-6
CDR3: CASSPLGAPQETQYF
DNA: TGTGCCAGCAGCCCCCTGGGGGCGCCTCAAGAGACCCAGTACTTC

size: -
J: TRBJ2-1
D: -
length: 14
V: TRBV2
CDR3: CASTPASSYNEQFF
DNA: TGTGCCAGCACCCCGGCCAGCTCCTACAATGAGCAGTTCTTC

size: -
J: TRBJ2-5
D: -
length: 13
V: TRBV6-1
CDR3: CASKGLQKGEQYF
DNA: TGTGCCAGCAAGGGACTTCAGAAGGGGGAGCAGTACTTC

size: -
J: TRBJ2-2
D: -
length: 14
V: TRBV7-3
CDR3: CASSLDGYTGELFF
DNA: TGTGCCAGCAGCTTAGACGGATACACCGGGGAGCTGTTTTTT

size: -
J: TRBJ2-5
D: -
length: 15
V: TRBV14
CDR3: CASSQDYGFQETQYF
DNA: TGTGCCAGCAGCCAAGATTATGGCTTCCAAGAGACCCAGTACTTC

size: -
J: TRBJ1-1
D: -
length: 12
V: TRBV9
CDR3: CASSVAEDEAFF
DNA: TGTGCCAGCAGCGTAGCGGAGGATGAAGCTTTCTTT

size: -
J: TRBJ2-1
D: -
length: 13
V: TRBV19
CDR3: CASNPGGGNEQFF
DNA: TGTGCCAGCAATCCGGGGGGCGGGAATGAGCAGTTCTTC

size: -
J: TRBJ2-1
D: TRBD1
length: 12
V: TRBV6-1
CDR3: CASRMDRVEQFF
DNA: TGTGCCAGCAGAATGGACAGGGTCGAGCAGTTCTTC

size: -
J: TRBJ1-1
D: -
length: 13
V: TRBV7-8
CDR3: CASSPIMNTEAFF
DNA: TGTGCCAGCAGCCCCATTATGAACACTGAAGCTTTCTTT

size: -
J: TRBJ2-1
D: -
length: 11
V: TRBV20-1
CDR3: CSATDQTEQFF
DNA: TGCAGTGCAACTGACCAGACTGAGCAGTTCTTC

size: -
J: TRBJ1-4
D: -
length: 15
V: TRBV27
CDR3: CASSRKPGWREKLFF
DNA: TGTGCCAGCAGCCGAAAACCAGGATGGAGAGAAAAACTGTTTTTT

size: -
J: TRBJ2-1
D: -
length: 15
V: TRBV7-2
CDR3: CASSFRDSYNNEQFF
DNA: TGTGCCAGCAGTTTCCGGGACTCCTATAACAATGAGCAGTTCTTC

size: -
J: TRBJ1-1
D: TRBD1
length: 15
V: TRBV28
CDR3: CASSAPGQGRTEAFF
DNA: TGTGCCAGCAGCGCTCCGGGACAGGGGAGGACTGAAGCTTTCTTT

size: -
J: TRBJ1-2
D: TRBD1
length: 15
V: TRBV18
CDR3: CASSPDRGNNYGYTF
DNA: TGTGCCAGCTCCCCCGACAGGGGGAATAACTATGGCTACACCTTC

size: once
J: TRBJ1-1
D: -
length: 14
V: TRBV11-2
CDR3: CASSRTKGHTEAFF
DNA: TGTGCCAGCAGCAGAACCAAGGGGCACACTGAAGCTTTCTTT

size: -
J: TRBJ2-2
D: TRBD1
length: 17
V: TRBV7-2
CDR3: CASSLAAGQDITGELFF
DNA: TGTGCCAGCAGCTTAGCGGCGGGACAGGACATCACCGGGGAGCTGTTTTTT

size: -
J: TRBJ2-5
D: -
length: 15
V: TRBV7-6
CDR3: CASSLKRPGEETQYF
DNA: TGTGCCAGCAGCCTGAAGCGTCCGGGCGAAGAGACCCAGTACTTC

size: medium-sized
J: TRBJ1-3
D: -
length: 14
V: TRBV5-1
CDR3: CASSGGNSGNTIYF
DNA: TGCGCCAGCAGCGGGGGTAACTCTGGAAACACCATATATTTT

size: few
J: TRBJ2-7
D: -
length: 14
V: TRBV7-2
CDR3: CASSLGQVLGEQYF
DNA: TGTGCCAGCAGCTTAGGCCAGGTTCTTGGGGAGCAGTACTTC

size: -
J: TRBJ2-3
D: -
length: 15
V: TRBV29-1
CDR3: CSVSLRGDSTDTQYF
DNA: TGCAGCGTTTCTCTCAGGGGGGACAGCACAGATACGCAGTATTTT

size: -
J: TRBJ2-1
D: -
length: 14
V: TRBV15
CDR3: CATSRDGEYNEQFF
DNA: TGTGCCACCAGCAGAGATGGGGAATACAATGAGCAGTTCTTC

size: -
J: TRBJ2-5
D: TRBD2
length: 15
V: TRBV5-6
CDR3: CASRSERELRETQYF
DNA: TGTGCCAGCAGATCCGAGCGGGAGCTTCGGGAGACCCAGTACTTC

size: -
J: TRBJ1-4
D: -
length: 13
V: TRBV7-3
CDR3: CASSVAAGEKLFF
DNA: TGTGCCAGCAGTGTTGCGGCGGGCGAAAAACTGTTTTTT

size: -
J: TRBJ2-7
D: TRBD2
length: 14
V: TRBV5-4
CDR3: CASSGGLAGYEQYF
DNA: TGTGCCAGCAGCGGGGGACTAGCGGGGTACGAGCAGTACTTC

size: -
J: TRBJ1-1
D: -
length: 13
V: TRBV7-9
CDR3: CASSLVRGTEAFF
DNA: TGTGCCAGCAGCTTAGTCAGGGGCACTGAAGCTTTCTTT

size: -
J: TRBJ1-2
D: -
length: 14
V: TRBV28
CDR3: CASSFLGKDYGYTF
DNA: TGTGCCAGCAGTTTTTTAGGGAAAGACTATGGCTACACCTTC

size: once
J: TRBJ2-6
D: -
length: 17
V: TRBV19
CDR3: CASSPAWSRSGANVLTF
DNA: TGTGCCAGTAGTCCCGCCTGGAGTCGATCTGGGGCCAACGTCCTGACTTTC

size: -
J: TRBJ2-5
D: -
length: 13
V: TRBV7-3
CDR3: CASSLGPQETQYF
DNA: TGTGCCAGCAGCTTAGGGCCCCAAGAGACCCAGTACTTC